The clone carrying this T cell receptor beta chain was counted a few times. MiXCR, run by TCRdb on the 5' RACE reads, gives a single entry per CDR3 protein. The top ten clones hold 50% to 60% of a sample with about 11,000 distinct CDR3 sequences, 3.7% of them seen once. CDR1 and CDR2 from the germline V gene are DFQATT and SNEGSKA (reference sequence). This CDR3 is 13 amino acids long. V lost 3 bases, J lost 5 bases, and 6 bases stayed unmatched. This sample is part of a study of spatial heterogeneity in lung cancer. As for time point: sample taken at primary tumor resection. The specimen comprised PBMCs, sampled at surgery. V gene TRBV20-1 combines with J gene TRBJ2-5, with 7 bases matching TRBD1. The TCR comes from a female donor with early-stage non-small cell lung cancer. The DNA for the CDR3 is TGCAGTGCTAGCGACAGGGTGGGGGAGACCCAGTACTTC. Its translation: CSASDRVGETQYF.